These 21 T cell receptor beta chains share one sample of origin, sequenced in a study of tumor T cells in aggressive B-cell lymphoma. The protocol was immunoSEQ multiplex PCR, while the TCRdb copy is restricted to in-frame clones and leaves out a portion. Of thousands of clones listed, about 81% are singletons. The sample consisted of tumor tissue. The receptors were gathered from an adult with diffuse large B cell lymphoma.

V usage is TRBV18 and J usage is TRBJ2-2; possibly TRBD1 for D (5 bases). The CDR3 has 16 residues. The V gene's germline CDR1 is KGHSH and CDR2 LQKENI. Trimming took off 2 bases at V and 0 bases at J, with 10 bases between the two ends. CDR3 in amino acids: CASSPVETANTGELFF. The CDR3 region has the DNA TGTGCCAGCTCACCAGTCGAGACAGCGAACACCGGGGAGCTGTTTTTT. The full variable domain, rest sourced from reference TRBV18 and TRBJ2-2, is NAGVMQNPRHLVRRRGQEARLRCSPMKGHSHVYWYRQLPEEGLKFMVYLQKENIIDESGMPKERFSAEFPKEGPSILRIQQVVRGDSAAYFCASSPVETANTGELFFGEGSRLTVL.

V is TRBV9 and J is TRBJ1-1; D is perhaps TRBD1 (5 bases). The V end was cut by 4 bases, the J end by 3 bases, with 13 bases between. Germline lookup yields CDR1 SGDLS and CDR2 YYNGEE. The CDR3 loop spans 14 amino acids. The CDR3, as DNA: TGTGCCAGCAGCCACCAGGGCAGAGACACTGAAGCTTTCTTT. Encoded protein: CASSHQGRDTEAFF.

The chain links TRBV9 to TRBJ2-7; 9 positions match TRBD1. With 0 bases clipped from V and 4 bases from J, the junction kept 5 bases outside the gene matches. There are 15 residues in the CDR3. CDR1 is SGDLS and CDR2 is YYNGEE in the germline V gene. CDR3 residues: CASSVDGTGYYEQYF. CDR3 bases: TGTGCCAGCAGCGTAGATGGGACAGGGTATTACGAGCAGTACTTC.

V usage is TRBV7-6 and J usage is TRBJ2-2, with 16 bases that match TRBD2. The length of the CDR3 is 16 residues. V lost 3 bases and J lost 6; bases outside the gene matches: 1. CDR1 and CDR2 (germline): SGHVS, FNYEAQ. The CDR3 region is CASSLGLAGGPGELFF. The CDR3 DNA reads as TGTGCCAGCAGCTTGGGACTAGCGGGAGGGCCCGGGGAGCTGTTTTTT.

The V call is TRBV4-2, the J call TRBJ1-1; D is undetermined. The germline V gene encodes CDR1 LGHNA and CDR2 YNFKEQ. The germline V and J ends were trimmed by 1 base and 5 bases, with 14 bases remaining between them. This CDR3 is 15 amino acids long. The CDR3 loop reads CASSQVGVSGTEAFF. Written as DNA, the CDR3 is TGTGCCAGCAGCCAAGTTGGTGTCTCGGGGACTGAAGCTTTCTTT.

The genes are TRBV7-9 and TRBJ2-7, with 7 bases matching TRBD1. V lost 5 bases to trimming and J lost 0 bases; unmatched junction nucleotides: 7. Germline CDR1 and CDR2: SEHNR and FQNEAQ (reference sequence). The CDR3 loop spans 15 amino acids. The DNA of the CDR3 is TGTGCCAGCAGCCTACAACAGGGGACCTCCTACGAGCAGTACTTC. It translates to CASSLQQGTSYEQYF. The full variable domain, rest sourced from reference TRBV7-9 and TRBJ2-7, is DTGVSQNPRHKITKRGQNVTFRCDPISEHNRLYWYRQTLGQGPEFLTYFQNEAQLEKSRLLSDRFSAERPKGSFSTLEIQRTEQGDSAMYLCASSLQQGTSYEQYFGPGTRLTVT.

This clone occurred a few times. The chain couples TRBV19 to TRBJ2-6; D remains ambiguous. Germline loops: CDR1 LNHDA, CDR2 SQIVND (reference sequence). The CDR3 is 11 residues long. V was cut by 8 bases and J by 5 bases, with 4 bases left in between. CDR3 nucleotide sequence: TGTGCCAGTGCGTGGGCCAACGTCCTGACTTTC. Translation: CASAWANVLTF.

The chain couples TRBV27 to TRBJ1-3, with TRBD1 matching over 7 bases. The CDR3 loop spans 15 amino acids. The germline V gene encodes CDR1 MNHEY and CDR2 SMNVEV (reference sequence). V gave up 5 bases and J gave up 3 bases; unmatched junction bases: 7. The CDR3 spells CASSPRWDSGNTIYF. CDR3 sequence (DNA): TGTGCCAGCAGTCCCCGGTGGGACAGTGGAAACACCATATATTTT.

The J gene is TRBJ1-1, the V gene TRBV7-9, with D tentatively TRBD1 (5 bases). Germline V lookup: CDR1 SEHNR, CDR2 FQNEAQ (reference sequence). This CDR3 region has 14 residues. V lost 9 bases and J 5 bases, leaving 19 bases between the germline ends. The CDR3 reads CASSLSGGRTEAFF. The CDR3 DNA is TGTGCCAGTAGCCTGAGCGGGGGTAGAACTGAAGCTTTCTTT.

The V call is TRBV28, the J call TRBJ2-5; TRBD1 matches 9 bases. The CDR3 totals 15 residues. With 2 bases clipped from V and 3 bases from J, the junction kept 4 bases outside the gene matches. CDR1 is MDHEN, CDR2 SYDVKM, per germline. This chain's CDR3 is CASSLERTGEETQYF. DNA for the CDR3: TGTGCCAGCAGTTTAGAGAGGACAGGGGAAGAGACCCAGTACTTC.

This clone was recorded only once. The rearrangement uses TRBV10-3 and TRBJ1-1, with 9 bases aligning to TRBD1. Germline V gene data show CDR1 as ENHRY and CDR2 as SYGVKD. The V gene end was trimmed by 2 bases and the J gene end by 6 bases; junction bases not matched to a gene: 7. This CDR3 is 15 amino acids long. For the CDR3, the DNA is TGTGCCATCAGTGAGCCCGGGACAGGGAAGGCTGAAGCTTTCTTT. Translating it yields CAISEPGTGKAEAFF.

This clone was detected once. The chain carries TRBV7-9 and TRBJ2-1, with D perhaps matching TRBD1 (5 bases). The ends were cut back, 1 base at V and 4 bases at J, with 8 bases in the middle. Germline V lookup: CDR1 SEHNR, CDR2 FQNEAQ (reference sequence). The CDR3 loop spans 14 amino acids. The CDR3 region is CASSLGQGYNEQFF. The DNA of the CDR3 is TGTGCCAGCAGCTTAGGGCAGGGATACAATGAGCAGTTCTTC.

Here the CDR3 DNA reads TGTGCCAGCAGCGCGGGACTAGCGGGAGCCGAGCAGTACTTC. Translation: CASSAGLAGAEQYF. The chain is built from TRBV9 and TRBJ2-7; TRBD2 matches 14 bases. With V trimmed by 3 bases and J by 6 bases, 2 bases remained unmatched. The CDR3 has 14 residues. The germline V gene has CDR1 SGDLS and CDR2 YYNGEE.

This chain connects TRBV30 to TRBJ2-1; a weak D match, TRBD2 (6 bases). The V gene lost 6 bases and the J gene lost 4 bases, with 13 bases spanning the gap. The germline V gene encodes CDR1 GTSNPN and CDR2 SVGIG (reference sequence). This CDR3 is built from 13 residues. The CDR3 protein is CACPVAAYNEQFF. In DNA form, the CDR3 reads TGTGCCTGTCCGGTAGCGGCGTACAATGAGCAGTTCTTC.

This sequence joins TRBV4-3 and TRBJ1-1; D unresolved. This CDR3 comprises 13 residues. Trimming removed 6 bases from V and 0 bases from J, with 8 bases in between. Germline V lookup: CDR1 LGHNA, CDR2 YSLEER. The CDR3 DNA is TGCGCCAGCAGAGAGCGCCTGAACACTGAAGCTTTCTTT. Protein product: CASRERLNTEAFF.

The chain couples TRBV27 to TRBJ2-5; D might be TRBD1 (6 bases). V lost 3 bases and J 5 bases, leaving 10 bases between the germline ends. CDR1 is MNHEY, CDR2 SMNVEV, per germline (reference sequence). The CDR3 is 13 amino acids. The CDR3 nucleotides are TGTGCCAGCAGTTTCAGGGGCTTGGAGACCCAGTACTTC. Encoded protein: CASSFRGLETQYF.

This clone was counted between two and nine times. This rearrangement joins TRBV9 to TRBJ1-2; a possible D gene is TRBD1 (5 bases). Germline CDR1 is SGDLS and CDR2 is YYNGEE. The CDR3 is 14 amino acids. V lost 3 bases to trimming and J lost 4 bases, with 13 bases between them. The CDR3 bases are TGTGCCAGCAGCGCTACCAGGGTTGGCTATGGCTACACCTTC. As protein: CASSATRVGYGYTF.

J is TRBJ2-2 and V is TRBV7-6; 9 nucleotides agree with TRBD2. The ends lost 5 bases at V and 4 bases at J; junction bases unmatched: 8. Per germline, CDR1 SGHVS and CDR2 FNYEAQ. The CDR3 contains 16 residues. In DNA form, the CDR3 reads TGTGCCAGCAGCCCTATAGCGGGAGCCCCCACCGGGGAGCTGTTTTTT. Its protein is CASSPIAGAPTGELFF.

The chain links TRBV6-1 to TRBJ2-1; D is uncertain. Trimming shortened V by 2 bases and J by 9 bases, and 11 bases separated the two germline ends. CDR1 MNHNS and CDR2 SASEGT come from the germline V gene. The length of the CDR3 is 13 residues. The CDR3 spells CASSETFKFEQFF. The CDR3 region has the DNA TGTGCCAGCAGTGAAACTTTCAAGTTTGAGCAGTTCTTC.

The rearrangement uses TRBV9 and TRBJ1-5; 7 positions agree with TRBD1. The length of the CDR3 is 15 residues. V dropped 5 bases and J dropped 6; count of bases not matched to a gene: 11. Germline V gene data show CDR1 as SGDLS and CDR2 as YYNGEE. CDR3 nucleotides: TGTGCCAGCAGTTATGATACAGGGGAAGGTCAGCCCCAGCATTTT. It is translated as CASSYDTGEGQPQHF.

The chain is built from TRBV27 and TRBJ1-6; TRBD1 might be the D (6 bases). The CDR3 totals 14 residues. Germline values: CDR1 MNHEY, CDR2 SMNVEV (reference sequence). Trimming stripped 5 bases from V and 10 bases from J, with 15 bases between. Here the CDR3 reads CASSGGALGSPLHF. The CDR3 nucleotides read TGTGCCAGCAGTGGGGGGGCGCTCGGGTCACCCCTCCACTTT.